The 10 T cell receptor beta chains below all came from one sample that was sequenced in a study of cytomegalovirus exposure and HLA in healthy donors. In the PCR, 60 Vbeta and 13 Jbeta primers were used. TCRdb's table, derived via immunoSEQ multiplex PCR, lists solely in-frame clones and lacks some. The sample yields 180,000 or so clones, 82% seen once. Material for sequencing was PBMCs. These receptors all come from a male donor in good health and CMV-seronegative.

The chain is built from TRBV29-1 and TRBJ1-2, with D unresolved. The CDR3 has 18 residues. Per germline, CDR1 SQVTM and CDR2 ANQGSEA. V was pared by 0 bases and J by 4 bases, with 24 bases between. The chain's CDR3 is CSVEDRPRTEEYSYGYTF. CDR3 nucleotide sequence: TGCAGCGTTGAAGACCGACCTCGGACGGAGGAATACAGCTATGGCTACACCTTC.

The CDR3: CASSQTVNTEAFF. DNA of the CDR3: TGTGCCAGCAGTCAGACAGTGAACACTGAAGCTTTCTTT. This rearrangement joins TRBV27 to TRBJ1-1; D is perhaps TRBD1 (5 bases). The germline gives CDR1 MNHEY, CDR2 SMNVEV (reference sequence). The CDR3 is 13 residues long. Trimming stripped 5 bases from V and 0 bases from J, with 7 bases between.

The chain couples TRBV4-1 to TRBJ1-4; D is uncertain. Germline V gene data show CDR1 as MGHRA and CDR2 as YSYEKL. V lost 5 bases to trimming and J lost 8 bases, with 9 bases between them. The CDR3 consists of 12 residues. The DNA for the CDR3 is TGCGCCAGCAGCGAAGTACGGGAAAAACTGTTTTTT. Amino acid sequence: CASSEVREKLFF.

This clone was recorded only once. V is TRBV7-2 and J is TRBJ1-2; D gene unclear. The CDR3 length is 17 residues. Per germline, CDR1 SGHTA and CDR2 FQGNSA. Trimming removed 1 base from V and 1 base from J, with 16 bases in between. CDR3 protein: CASSLGPQQRLNYGYTF. CDR3 nucleotide sequence: TGTGCCAGCAGCTTAGGACCGCAACAGCGGCTTAACTATGGCTACACCTTC.

On this clone: The same CDR3 arises from other DNA sequences in this sample as well. The CDR3 here is CASSVGVYGYTF. In nucleotides, the CDR3 is TGTGCCAGCAGCGTAGGCGTGTATGGCTACACCTTC. J is TRBJ1-2 and V is TRBV9; no firm D call. V was shortened by 0 bases and J by 5 bases, with 5 bases between the two germline ends. The length of the CDR3 is 12 residues. Looked up from germline, CDR1 is SGDLS and CDR2 is YYNGEE.

The V gene is TRBV5-4, the J gene TRBJ2-2; TRBD1 matches at 9 bases. J was trimmed by 7 bases and V by 2 bases; bases with no gene match: 9. This CDR3 comprises 16 residues. Germline assignment: CDR1 SGHNT and CDR2 YYREEE (reference sequence). The CDR3 loop is CASSFSGTGRNGELFF. The CDR3 region has the DNA TGTGCCAGCAGCTTTTCCGGGACAGGGAGAAACGGGGAGCTGTTTTTT.

This chain connects TRBV29-1 to TRBJ2-7, with D maybe TRBD2 (6 bases). V was trimmed by 4 bases and J by 5 bases, leaving 12 bases between them. The germline CDR1 and CDR2 sequences are SQVTM and ANQGSEA. This CDR3 has 12 residues. The CDR3 coding sequence is TGCAGCGTTGTTACGGGAGTTGACGAGCAGTACTTC. It translates to CSVVTGVDEQYF.

This chain uses TRBV19 with TRBJ2-6; TRBD1 agrees at 9 bases. The V gene end was trimmed by 4 bases and the J gene end by 0 bases; junction bases not matched to a gene: 4. This CDR3 contains 17 residues. The germline gives CDR1 LNHDA, CDR2 SQIVND (reference sequence). The CDR3 is CASSKGQGPSGANVLTF. The CDR3 nucleotides are TGTGCCAGTAGTAAAGGACAGGGGCCCTCTGGGGCCAACGTCCTGACTTTC.

V gene TRBV7-9 combines with J gene TRBJ2-7; 7 bases are a match to TRBD1. With V trimmed by 5 bases and J by 1 base, 8 bases remained unmatched. Germline-derived CDR1 and CDR2 are SEHNR and FQNEAQ (reference sequence). The CDR3 extends over 15 amino acids. The CDR3: CASSQWDSGSYEQYF. DNA of the CDR3: TGTGCCAGCAGCCAATGGGACAGTGGTTCCTACGAGCAGTACTTC. Combining the CDR3 with reference TRBV7-9 and TRBJ2-7 gives the whole variable domain DTGVSQNPRHKITKRGQNVTFRCDPISEHNRLYWYRQTLGQGPEFLTYFQNEAQLEKSRLLSDRFSAERPKGSFSTLEIQRTEQGDSAMYLCASSQWDSGSYEQYFGPGTRLTVT.

The chain is built from TRBV6-6 and TRBJ1-6; the match to TRBD1 covers 9 bases. The CDR3 sequence is 15 residues long. Germline CDR1 reads MNHNY; CDR2 reads SVGAGI (reference sequence). The V gene end was trimmed by 2 bases and the J gene end by 7 bases; junction bases not matched to a gene: 3. Here the CDR3 DNA reads TGTGCCAGCAGTTACAACGGACAGGGGAATTCACCCCTCCACTTT. Translating it yields CASSYNGQGNSPLHF.